This TCR beta chain was sequenced in a study of T-cell reconstitution after alpha-beta-depleted transplantation in children. To note about this clonotype: Antigen: not known.

TCRbeta library construction was performed incorporating unique molecular identifiers. TCRdb reprocessed the PCR reads via MiXCR and lists one record per CDR3 protein. The table lists around 420,000 distinct CDR3 sequences, roughly 17% of them singletons. V was trimmed by 4 bases and J by 2 bases, leaving 11 bases between them. The CDR3 contains 15 residues. Study-wide results and caveats: Alpha-beta T cells about two months after transplant reportedly derived from several hundred expanded graft clones.

The chain combines TRBV12-3 or TRBV12-4 with TRBJ2-2; no firm D call. This specimen was PBMCs, mostly from graft donor cells, taken 360 days after TCRalphabeta/CD19-depleted stem cell transplant. The clonotype comes from a boy in the first two years of life who had a stem cell transplant for Wiskott-Aldrich syndrome, so the T cells may come from the graft donor. DNA for the CDR3: TGTGCCAGCAGTTGGGTGGGGTCCAACACCGGGGAGCTGTTTTTT. Translated: CASSWVGSNTGELFF.